The 32 T cell receptor beta chains presented below share a single source sample, sequenced in a study of T cell responses to AZD1222 COVID-19 vaccine. Data came from immunoSEQ multiplex PCR; TCRdb stores just in-frame clones and leaves some out. The sample has approximately 100,000 clones, around 90% seen once; the top ten hold around 7.6%. The sequenced sample was peripheral blood, obtained 28 days after the second AZD1222 dose. All receptors come from an adult who received the AZD1222 COVID-19 vaccine.

The CDR3 bases are TGTGCCAGCTCACGGGGGCCTAGCTCCTACGAGCAGTACTTC. This codes for CASSRGPSSYEQYF. The rearrangement links TRBV18 to TRBJ2-7, with a possible D match to TRBD1 (6 bases). The CDR3 is made up of 14 amino acids. Between the trimmed V and J ends, which lost 4 bases and 0 bases, there was a span of 10 bases. Germline CDR1 KGHSH, CDR2 LQKENI.

The chain combines TRBV19 with TRBJ2-5; no clear D gene. Trimming removed 6 bases from V and 5 bases from J, with 19 bases in between. Germline lookup yields CDR1 LNHDA and CDR2 SQIVND (reference sequence). The CDR3 contains 15 residues. The CDR3 reads CASRGLGLDRETQYF. CDR3 nucleotides: TGTGCCAGTAGGGGCTTGGGTCTAGACCGGGAGACCCAGTACTTC.

The chain has TRBV2 and TRBJ2-2; possibly TRBD1 or TRBD2 for D (5 bases each). Trimming shortened V by 6 bases and J by 6 bases, and 8 bases separated the two germline ends. CDR1 is SNHLY, CDR2 FYNNEI, per germline. The CDR3 has 12 residues. CDR3 amino acids: CASSRGAGELFF. The DNA of the CDR3 is TGTGCCAGCAGCCGAGGGGCCGGGGAGCTGTTTTTT.

V and J are TRBV3-1 (or the pseudogene TRBV3-2) and TRBJ2-1; TRBD1 aligns across 10 bases. Germline V gene data show CDR1 as LGHDT and CDR2 as YNNKEL (reference sequence). V shed 0 bases and J 0 bases; nucleotides not matched to a gene: 2. The CDR3 length is 17 residues. The CDR3 region is CASSQEGDRGSYNEQFF. The DNA for the CDR3 is TGTGCCAGCAGCCAAGAAGGGGACAGGGGCTCCTACAATGAGCAGTTCTTC.

V gene TRBV19 combines with J gene TRBJ1-2; no firm D call. Per the germline V gene, CDR1 is LNHDA and CDR2 is SQIVND (reference sequence). V lost 5 bases and J 4 bases, leaving 5 bases between the germline ends. The CDR3 extends over 11 amino acids. The CDR3 DNA follows: TGTGCCAGTAGTTCTGGCTATGGCTACACCTTC. Translating gives CASSSGYGYTF.

The chain has TRBV6-5 and TRBJ2-1; 8 positions match TRBD2. With V trimmed by 6 bases and J by 6 bases, 4 bases remained unmatched. The CDR3 covers 13 residues. Germline V gene lookup returns CDR1 MNHEY and CDR2 SVGAGI. This CDR3 reads CASRFGTSNEQFF. CDR3 sequence (DNA): TGTGCCAGCAGGTTCGGGACTAGCAATGAGCAGTTCTTC.

J is TRBJ2-1 and V is TRBV6-2 or TRBV6-3; a weak D match, TRBD2 (5 bases). The V end was cut by 6 bases, the J end by 1 base, with 16 bases between. The CDR3 covers 16 residues. Germline CDR1 is MNHEY and CDR2 is SVGEGT. DNA for the CDR3: TGTGCCAGCAGCCCACCCGGCCCGGGATCCTACAATGAGCAGTTCTTC. Its protein is CASSPPGPGSYNEQFF.

The chain has TRBV7-9 and TRBJ1-1; D gene uncertain. The CDR3 has 12 amino acids. Trimming stripped 5 bases from V and 11 bases from J, with 15 bases between. Germline values: CDR1 SEHNR, CDR2 FQNEAQ (reference sequence). The CDR3 DNA reads as TGTGCCAGCAGCCAAAGGGTCAACTTGGCTTTCTTT. This sequence encodes CASSQRVNLAFF.

J is TRBJ1-1 and V is TRBV7-9; TRBD1 agrees at 7 bases. CDR3 length: 13 amino acids. Germline loops: CDR1 SEHNR, CDR2 FQNEAQ (reference sequence). V trimming: 5 bases; J trimming: 5 bases; junction bases outside the gene matches: 5. The CDR3 protein is CASSPQGLTEAFF. The CDR3 DNA reads as TGTGCCAGCAGCCCACAGGGGTTAACTGAAGCTTTCTTT.

V and J are TRBV18 and TRBJ2-7, with 7 positions matching TRBD1. This CDR3 has 15 amino acids. V shed 8 bases and J 6 bases; nucleotides not matched to a gene: 16. Looked up from germline, CDR1 is KGHSH and CDR2 is LQKENI. As DNA, the CDR3 is TGTGCCAGCACGGAGGACAGGTCCACCACGGGCGAGCAGTACTTC. Protein product: CASTEDRSTTGEQYF.

V gene TRBV19 combines with J gene TRBJ1-5; no clear D gene. There are 14 residues in the CDR3. Germline assignment: CDR1 LNHDA and CDR2 SQIVND (reference sequence). The V end lost 5 bases, the J end lost 2 bases, and 10 bases lay between the germline ends. In DNA form, the CDR3 reads TGTGCCAGTAGTTTGGCGGCGGGCAATCAGCCCCAGCATTTT. This encodes CASSLAAGNQPQHF. The full variable domain, rest sourced from reference TRBV19 and TRBJ1-5, is DGGITQSPKYLFRKEGQNVTLSCEQNLNHDAMYWYRQDPGQGLRLIYYSQIVNDFQKGDIAEGYSVSREKKESFPLTVTSAQKNPTAFYLCASSLAAGNQPQHFGDGTRLSIL.

J is TRBJ1-1 and V is TRBV19; D not certain. V was trimmed by 3 bases and J by 0 bases, leaving 11 bases between them. The CDR3 totals 15 residues. Germline CDR1 reads LNHDA; CDR2 reads SQIVND (reference sequence). CDR3 region: CASSMVLVLNTEAFF. The DNA for the CDR3 is TGTGCCAGTAGTATGGTCTTGGTGCTGAACACTGAAGCTTTCTTT. The full variable domain, completed using reference TRBV19 and TRBJ1-1, is DGGITQSPKYLFRKEGQNVTLSCEQNLNHDAMYWYRQDPGQGLRLIYYSQIVNDFQKGDIAEGYSVSREKKESFPLTVTSAQKNPTAFYLCASSMVLVLNTEAFFGQGTRLTVV.

The chain carries TRBV4-3 and TRBJ1-1; no clear D. This CDR3 has 14 residues. V lost 4 bases and J 1 base, leaving 10 bases between the germline ends. The germline V gene encodes CDR1 LGHNA and CDR2 YSLEER. CDR3 amino acids: CASSRMGENTEAFF. In DNA form, the CDR3 reads TGCGCCAGCAGCCGCATGGGAGAGAACACTGAAGCTTTCTTT.

The V and J genes are TRBV14 and TRBJ1-4; 7 bases are a match to TRBD1. V was clipped by 0 bases and J by 7 bases; unmatched bases: 8. There are 16 residues in the CDR3. Germline V gene sequence: CDR1 SGHDN, CDR2 FVKESK. The CDR3: CASSQDLTGRGEKLFF. The CDR3 DNA reads TGTGCCAGCAGCCAAGATTTGACAGGGAGGGGTGAAAAACTGTTTTTT. Based on the CDR3 plus reference TRBV14 and TRBJ1-4, the full variable domain is EAGVTQFPSHSVIEKGQTVTLRCDPISGHDNLYWYRRVMGKEIKFLLHFVKESKQDESGMPNNRFLAERTGGTYSTLKVQPAELEDSGVYFCASSQDLTGRGEKLFFGSGTQLSVL.

The chain uses TRBV7-9 and TRBJ1-6; the D is unclear. The length of the CDR3 is 15 residues. V gave up 8 bases and J gave up 0 bases, with 11 bases separating them. In germline, CDR1 is SEHNR, CDR2 FQNEAQ (reference sequence). The CDR3 sequence is CASGLRSSYNSPLHF. The CDR3 region has the DNA TGTGCCAGCGGCCTAAGGAGCTCCTATAATTCACCCCTCCACTTT.

The chain combines TRBV3-1 (or the pseudogene TRBV3-2) with TRBJ2-7; possible D gene TRBD1, 7 bases. From germline, CDR1 is LGHDT and CDR2 YNNKEL (reference sequence). V was cut by 6 bases and J by 4 bases, with 22 bases left in between. The CDR3 contains 16 residues. As DNA, the CDR3 is TGTGCCAGCAGTACTCGGGGGAAGGGGGCTTTATACGAGCAGTACTTC. Translated: CASSTRGKGALYEQYF.

V and J are TRBV6-5 and TRBJ1-4; D uncertain. Trimming cost V 2 bases and J 4 bases, with 14 bases left between them. CDR1 is MNHEY and CDR2 is SVGAGI in the germline V gene. The CDR3 is 16 residues long. CDR3 bases: TGTGCCAGCAGTTACGGCATAGGGAACCTTAATGAAAAACTGTTTTTT. Residues: CASSYGIGNLNEKLFF.

In its sample, this clone was seen a few times. This specimen includes other DNA sequences encoding the same CDR3. The chain recombines TRBV6-5 with TRBJ1-1; D not certain. This CDR3 has 14 amino acids. Trimming took 0 bases from V and 4 from J, leaving 9 bases between them. The germline CDR1 and CDR2 sequences are MNHEY and SVGAGI. CDR3 sequence (DNA): TGTGCCAGCAGTTACTCGGCAGTAGGCACTGAAGCTTTCTTT. Translating it yields CASSYSAVGTEAFF.

The chain is built from TRBV5-1 and TRBJ2-3; 9 bases line up with TRBD1. The CDR3 sequence is 14 residues long. Germline V gene lookup returns CDR1 SGHRS and CDR2 YFSETQ. With 4 bases clipped from V and 3 bases from J, the junction kept 3 bases outside the gene matches. CDR3 in DNA: TGCGCCAGCAGCCAGGGACAGGGAACAGATACGCAGTATTTT. Its protein is CASSQGQGTDTQYF.

The chain is built from TRBV5-6 and TRBJ1-2, with a weak D call TRBD1 (5 bases). Trimming cost V 1 base and J 2 bases, with 9 bases left between them. Germline V lookup: CDR1 SGHDT, CDR2 YYEEEE. The CDR3 spans 14 residues. The CDR3 nucleotides read TGTGCCAGCAGCTTGAGACAGATGAACTATGGCTACACCTTC. This codes for CASSLRQMNYGYTF.

The chain couples TRBV25-1 to TRBJ2-5; 7 positions match TRBD1. Losses at the gene ends were 5 bases for V and 7 bases for J; bases not matched to a gene: 10. Germline V gives CDR1 MGHDK, CDR2 SYGVNS. There are 14 residues in the CDR3. The CDR3 here is CASSSGQPPGTQYF. The CDR3 DNA reads TGTGCCAGCAGTTCGGGACAGCCCCCAGGGACCCAGTACTTC. Looking up the rest from reference TRBV25-1 and TRBJ2-5 gives the full variable domain: EADIYQTPRYLVIGTGKKITLECSQTMGHDKMYWYQQDPGMELHLIHYSYGVNSTEKGDLSSESTVSRIRTEHFPLTLESARPSHTSQYLCASSSGQPPGTQYFGPGTRLLVL.

V and J are TRBV4-3 and TRBJ2-3, with 9 bases identical to TRBD1. V trimming: 0 bases; J trimming: 2 bases; junction bases outside the gene matches: 3. The V gene's germline CDR1 is LGHNA and CDR2 YSLEER. The CDR3 has 16 residues. The CDR3 DNA reads as TGCGCCAGCAGCCAAGAAACAGGGGGCTTCACAGATACGCAGTATTTT. Its protein product is CASSQETGGFTDTQYF.

This chain links TRBV6-1 with TRBJ1-4; 7 nucleotides align to TRBD1. The germline V gene encodes CDR1 MNHNS and CDR2 SASEGT. The CDR3 length is 16 residues. V lost 2 bases and J lost 7; bases outside the gene matches: 10. CDR3: CASSEPRGGGGEKLFF. CDR3 DNA sequence: TGTGCCAGCAGTGAACCCCGGGGAGGGGGCGGTGAAAAACTGTTTTTT.

The chain employs TRBV7-2 and TRBJ2-1, with D hard to call. CDR1 and CDR2 from the germline V gene are SGHTA and FQGNSA. The V end lost 5 bases, the J end lost 0 bases, and 8 bases lay between the germline ends. The CDR3 is made up of 14 amino acids. DNA for the CDR3: TGTGCCAGCAGCGTCCGGGCCTCCTACAATGAGCAGTTCTTC. Translating gives CASSVRASYNEQFF.

The V call is TRBV7-9, the J call TRBJ2-7; D possibly matches TRBD1 or TRBD2 (5 bases each). The CDR3 length is 16 residues. V dropped 4 bases and J dropped 2 bases, with 18 bases sitting between them. Germline CDR1 SEHNR, CDR2 FQNEAQ (reference sequence). The CDR3 here is CASSSPSGLGTYEQYF. CDR3 DNA sequence: TGTGCCAGCAGCTCCCCCTCGGGGCTTGGAACCTACGAGCAGTACTTC.

This clone was counted between two and nine times. The rearrangement joins TRBV18 to TRBJ1-1; no definite D call. This CDR3 is 16 amino acids long. Trimming removed 0 bases from V and 5 bases from J, with 16 bases in between. Per germline, CDR1 KGHSH and CDR2 LQKENI. Written as DNA, the CDR3 is TGTGCCAGCTCACCACCGGCTCGATCGGGAGAGACTGAAGCTTTCTTT. This gives the protein CASSPPARSGETEAFF.

V and J are TRBV10-3 and TRBJ1-1; D perhaps matches TRBD1 (5 bases). This CDR3 is built from 13 residues. From germline, CDR1 is ENHRY and CDR2 SYGVKD. V was clipped by 1 base and J by 4 bases, with 7 bases between them. The CDR3 sequence is CAISEFGGTEAFF. The CDR3 DNA is TGTGCCATCAGTGAGTTTGGGGGCACTGAAGCTTTCTTT.

The chain has TRBV9 and TRBJ1-2, with 8 bases identical to TRBD1. V was pared by 3 bases and J by 7 bases, with 11 bases of the junction left unmatched. Germline V CDR1 and CDR2: SGDLS, YYNGEE. The CDR3 is made up of 15 amino acids. CDR3 sequence (DNA): TGTGCCAGCAGCGATTCGGGACAGGCGAAATTTGGCTACACCTTC. Its protein is CASSDSGQAKFGYTF.

This clone was observed a handful of times. CDR3 DNA sequence: TGTGCCAGGAGGGCCACATCCTACGAGCAGTACTTC. This encodes CARRATSYEQYF. The rearrangement uses TRBV21-1 and TRBJ2-7; the table gives TRBD2 as D, unverified against the DNA. TRBV21-1 is annotated as a pseudogene. This CDR3 has 12 residues.

The genes are TRBV7-2 and TRBJ1-4; TRBD1 agrees at 9 bases. The CDR3 runs 15 residues. The trim removed 5 bases at V and 6 bases at J, leaving 7 bases unmatched. Germline CDR1 reads SGHTA; CDR2 reads FQGNSA. The CDR3 nucleotides read TGTGCCAGCAGCGTTCAAACAGGGGGCGATGAAAAACTGTTTTTT. This encodes CASSVQTGGDEKLFF.

The V call is TRBV5-4, the J call TRBJ2-5; 9 positions agree with TRBD2. Germline lookup yields CDR1 SGHNT and CDR2 YYREEE (reference sequence). The length of the CDR3 is 15 residues. The V and J ends lost 4 bases and 1 base, in that order; junction bases with no gene match: 5. The CDR3 region is CASSPISGGQETQYF. CDR3 sequence (DNA): TGTGCCAGCAGCCCGATTAGCGGGGGCCAAGAGACCCAGTACTTC.

The chain joins TRBV7-9 to TRBJ1-6; D is unresolved. Looked up from germline, CDR1 is SEHNR and CDR2 is FQNEAQ (reference sequence). The CDR3 totals 15 residues. V lost 0 bases to trimming and J lost 7 bases, with 10 bases between them. CDR3 bases: TGTGCCAGCAGCTTAGCCCCGGGGAGAAATTCACCCCTCCACTTT. Its translation: CASSLAPGRNSPLHF.